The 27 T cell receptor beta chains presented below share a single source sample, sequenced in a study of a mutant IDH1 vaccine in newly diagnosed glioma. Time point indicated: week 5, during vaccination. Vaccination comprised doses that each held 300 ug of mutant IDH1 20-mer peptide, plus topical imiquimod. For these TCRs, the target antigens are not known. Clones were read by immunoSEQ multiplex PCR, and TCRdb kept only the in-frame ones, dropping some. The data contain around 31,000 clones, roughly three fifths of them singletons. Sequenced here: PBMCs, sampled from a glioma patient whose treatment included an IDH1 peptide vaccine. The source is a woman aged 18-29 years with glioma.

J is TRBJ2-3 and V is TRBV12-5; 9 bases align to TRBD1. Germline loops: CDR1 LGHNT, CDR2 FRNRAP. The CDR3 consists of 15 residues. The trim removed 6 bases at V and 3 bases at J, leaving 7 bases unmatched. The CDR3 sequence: CASGGRDRATDTQYF. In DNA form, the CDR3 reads TGTGCTAGTGGAGGCCGGGACAGGGCGACAGATACGCAGTATTTT.

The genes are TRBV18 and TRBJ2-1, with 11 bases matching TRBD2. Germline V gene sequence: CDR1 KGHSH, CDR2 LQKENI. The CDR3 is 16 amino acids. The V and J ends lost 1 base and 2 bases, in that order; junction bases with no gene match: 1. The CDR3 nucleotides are TGTGCCAGCTCACCACTAGCGGGGGGGCCCTACAATGAGCAGTTCTTC. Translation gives CASSPLAGGPYNEQFF.

The DNA for the CDR3 is TGCAGCGTTGTTATTAGCGACTCCTACGAGCAGTACTTC. It codes for CSVVISDSYEQYF. J is TRBJ2-7 and V is TRBV29-1, with a weak D call TRBD2 (5 bases). The CDR3 runs 13 residues. V was cut by 4 bases and J by 0 bases, with 10 bases left in between. The germline CDR1 and CDR2 sequences are SQVTM and ANQGSEA.

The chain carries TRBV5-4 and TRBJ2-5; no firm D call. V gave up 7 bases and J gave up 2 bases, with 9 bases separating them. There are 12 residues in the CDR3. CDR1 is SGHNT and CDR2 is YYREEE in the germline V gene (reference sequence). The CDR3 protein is CASGNLQETQYF. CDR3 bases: TGTGCCAGCGGAAACCTACAAGAGACCCAGTACTTC.

The CDR3 nucleotides read TGTGCCAGCAGTTTACCAAAATCGGACAGCTCGTGTCCAAATCAGCCCCAGCATTTT. The encoded protein is CASSLPKSDSSCPNQPQHF. This chain connects TRBV27 to TRBJ1-5, with D tentatively TRBD1 (6 bases). V lost 2 bases to trimming and J lost 4 bases, with 24 bases between them. This CDR3 is built from 19 residues. CDR1 MNHEY and CDR2 SMNVEV come from the germline V gene (reference sequence).

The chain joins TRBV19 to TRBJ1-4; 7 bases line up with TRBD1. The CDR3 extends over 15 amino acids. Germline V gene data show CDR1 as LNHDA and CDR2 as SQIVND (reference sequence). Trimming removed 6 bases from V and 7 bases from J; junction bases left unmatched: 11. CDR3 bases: TGTGCCAGTAGGAATCACAGGGGTGGAAGTGAAAAACTGTTTTTT. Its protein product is CASRNHRGGSEKLFF.

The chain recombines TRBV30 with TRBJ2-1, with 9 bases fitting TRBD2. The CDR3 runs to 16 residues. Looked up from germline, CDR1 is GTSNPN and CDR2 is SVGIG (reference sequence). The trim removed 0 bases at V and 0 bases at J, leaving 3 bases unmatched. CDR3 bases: TGTGCCTGGAGTGTTGCAGCGGGGGGCTCCTACAATGAGCAGTTCTTC. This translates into CAWSVAAGGSYNEQFF.

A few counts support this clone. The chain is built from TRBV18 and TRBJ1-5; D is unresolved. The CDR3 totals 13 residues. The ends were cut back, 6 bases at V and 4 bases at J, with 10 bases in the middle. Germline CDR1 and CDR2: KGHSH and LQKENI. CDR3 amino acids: CASSHDGNQPQHF. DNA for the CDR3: TGTGCCAGCTCTCACGACGGAAATCAGCCCCAGCATTTT. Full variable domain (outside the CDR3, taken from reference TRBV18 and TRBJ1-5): NAGVMQNPRHLVRRRGQEARLRCSPMKGHSHVYWYRQLPEEGLKFMVYLQKENIIDESGMPKERFSAEFPKEGPSILRIQQVVRGDSAAYFCASSHDGNQPQHFGDGTRLSIL.

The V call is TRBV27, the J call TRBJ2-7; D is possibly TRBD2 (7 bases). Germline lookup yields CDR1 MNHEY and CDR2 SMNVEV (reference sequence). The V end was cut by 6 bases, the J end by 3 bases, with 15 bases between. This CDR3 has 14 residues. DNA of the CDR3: TGTGCCAGCAGGACCGAGGGGGGGGGCTACGAGCAGTACTTC. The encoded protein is CASRTEGGGYEQYF.

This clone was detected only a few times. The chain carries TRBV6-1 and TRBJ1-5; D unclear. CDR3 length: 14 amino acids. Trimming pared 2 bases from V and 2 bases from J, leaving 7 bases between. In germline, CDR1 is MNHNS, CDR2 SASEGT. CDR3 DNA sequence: TGTGCCAGCAGTGAACTACGGGGCAATCAGCCCCAGCATTTT. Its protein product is CASSELRGNQPQHF.

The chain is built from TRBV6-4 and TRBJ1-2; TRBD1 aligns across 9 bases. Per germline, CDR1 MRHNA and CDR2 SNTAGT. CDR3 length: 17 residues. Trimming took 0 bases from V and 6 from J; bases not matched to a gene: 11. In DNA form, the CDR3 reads TGTGCCAGCAGTGACTCATCGGGACAGGGCAGGCTTCATGGCTACACCTTC. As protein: CASSDSSGQGRLHGYTF.

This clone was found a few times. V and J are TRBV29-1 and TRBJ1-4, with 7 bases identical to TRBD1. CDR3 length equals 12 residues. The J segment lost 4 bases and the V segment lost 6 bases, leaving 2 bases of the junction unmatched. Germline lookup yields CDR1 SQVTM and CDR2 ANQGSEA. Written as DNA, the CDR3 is TGCAGCGTCGGGACAGTTAATGAAAAACTGTTTTTT. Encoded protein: CSVGTVNEKLFF.

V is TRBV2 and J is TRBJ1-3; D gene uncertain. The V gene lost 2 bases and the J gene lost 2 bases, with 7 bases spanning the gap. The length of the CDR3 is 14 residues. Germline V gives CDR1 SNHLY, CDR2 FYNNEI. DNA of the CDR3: TGTGCCAGCAGTGAACGCGGGCCTGGAAACACCATATATTTT. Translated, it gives CASSERGPGNTIYF.

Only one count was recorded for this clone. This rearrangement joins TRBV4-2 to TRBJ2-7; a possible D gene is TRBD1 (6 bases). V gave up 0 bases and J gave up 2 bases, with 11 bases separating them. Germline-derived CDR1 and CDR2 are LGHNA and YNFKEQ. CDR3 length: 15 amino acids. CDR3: CASSQEGTLTYEQYF. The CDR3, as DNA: TGTGCCAGCAGCCAAGAAGGGACACTTACCTACGAGCAGTACTTC.

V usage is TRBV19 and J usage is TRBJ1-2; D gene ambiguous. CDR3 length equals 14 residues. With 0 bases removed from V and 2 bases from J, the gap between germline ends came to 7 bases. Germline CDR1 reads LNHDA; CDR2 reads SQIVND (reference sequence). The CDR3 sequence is CASSIDPGNYGYTF. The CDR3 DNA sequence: TGTGCCAGTAGTATAGATCCGGGGAACTATGGCTACACCTTC.

The CDR3 DNA reads TGTGCCAGCTCATTCACAGATACGCAGTATTTT. This encodes CASSFTDTQYF. J is TRBJ2-3 and V is TRBV18; D is unclear. CDR1 is KGHSH, CDR2 LQKENI, per germline. The V end was cut by 5 bases, the J end by 2 bases, with 2 bases between. This CDR3 has 11 amino acids.

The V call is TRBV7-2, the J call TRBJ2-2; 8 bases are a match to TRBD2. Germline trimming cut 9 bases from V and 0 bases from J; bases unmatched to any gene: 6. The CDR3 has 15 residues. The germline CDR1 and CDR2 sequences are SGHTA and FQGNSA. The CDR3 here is CASSISGTNTGELFF. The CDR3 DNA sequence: TGTGCCAGTAGTATTAGCGGGACGAACACCGGGGAGCTGTTTTTT.

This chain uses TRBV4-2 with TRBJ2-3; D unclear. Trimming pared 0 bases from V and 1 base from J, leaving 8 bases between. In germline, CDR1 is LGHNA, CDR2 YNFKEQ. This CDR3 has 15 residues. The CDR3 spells CASSQEFFGTDTQYF. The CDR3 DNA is TGTGCCAGCAGCCAAGAGTTTTTTGGCACAGATACGCAGTATTTT.

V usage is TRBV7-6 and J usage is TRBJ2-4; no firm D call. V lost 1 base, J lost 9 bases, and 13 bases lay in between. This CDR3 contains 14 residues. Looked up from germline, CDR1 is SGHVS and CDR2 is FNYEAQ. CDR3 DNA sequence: TGTGCCAGCAGCTTAGATCGTGATTCAGGCATTCAGTACTTC. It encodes CASSLDRDSGIQYF.

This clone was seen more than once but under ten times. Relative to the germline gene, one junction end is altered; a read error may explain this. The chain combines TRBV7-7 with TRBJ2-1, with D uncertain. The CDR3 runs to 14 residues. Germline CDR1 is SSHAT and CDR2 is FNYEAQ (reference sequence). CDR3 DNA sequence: TGTGCTAGCAGCTTATCTGGTTCGGTCAATGAGCAGTTCTTC. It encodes CASSLSGSVNEQFF.

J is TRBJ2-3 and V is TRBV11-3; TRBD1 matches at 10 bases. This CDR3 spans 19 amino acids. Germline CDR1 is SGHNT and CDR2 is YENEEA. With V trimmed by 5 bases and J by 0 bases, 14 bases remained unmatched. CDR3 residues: CASSTRTGTGAWSTDTQYF. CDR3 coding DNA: TGTGCCAGCAGCACCCGCACCGGGACAGGGGCCTGGAGCACAGATACGCAGTATTTT.

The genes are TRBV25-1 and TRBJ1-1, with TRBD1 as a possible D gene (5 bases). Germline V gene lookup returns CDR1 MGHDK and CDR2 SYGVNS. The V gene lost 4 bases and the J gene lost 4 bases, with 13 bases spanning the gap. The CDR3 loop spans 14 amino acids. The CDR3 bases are TGTGCCAGCAGTGGGTGGGGGTTGGTCACTGAAGCTTTCTTT. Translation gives CASSGWGLVTEAFF.

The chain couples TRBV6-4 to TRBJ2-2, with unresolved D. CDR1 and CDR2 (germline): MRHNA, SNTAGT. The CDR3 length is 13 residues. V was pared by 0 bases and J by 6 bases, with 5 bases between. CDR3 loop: CASSDSAAGELFF. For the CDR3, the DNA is TGTGCCAGCAGTGACTCGGCGGCCGGGGAGCTGTTTTTT.

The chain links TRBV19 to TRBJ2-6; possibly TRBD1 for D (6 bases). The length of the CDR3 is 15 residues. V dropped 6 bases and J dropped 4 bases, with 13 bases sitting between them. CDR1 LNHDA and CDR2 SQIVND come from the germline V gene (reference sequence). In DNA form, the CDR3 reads TGTGCCAGTAGGTCAGGGGCTGGAGGGGCCAACGTCCTGACTTTC. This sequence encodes CASRSGAGGANVLTF. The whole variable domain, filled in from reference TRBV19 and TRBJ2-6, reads DGGITQSPKYLFRKEGQNVTLSCEQNLNHDAMYWYRQDPGQGLRLIYYSQIVNDFQKGDIAEGYSVSREKKESFPLTVTSAQKNPTAFYLCASRSGAGGANVLTFGAGSRLTVL.

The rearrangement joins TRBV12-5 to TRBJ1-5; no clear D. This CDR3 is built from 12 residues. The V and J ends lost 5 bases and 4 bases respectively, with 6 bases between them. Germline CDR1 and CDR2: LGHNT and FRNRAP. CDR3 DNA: TGTGCTAGTGGTCTCATGAATCAGCCCCAGCATTTT. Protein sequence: CASGLMNQPQHF.

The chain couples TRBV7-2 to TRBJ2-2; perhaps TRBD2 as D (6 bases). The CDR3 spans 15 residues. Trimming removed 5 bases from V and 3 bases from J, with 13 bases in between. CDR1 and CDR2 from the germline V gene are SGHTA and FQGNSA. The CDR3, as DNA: TGTGCCAGCAGCCGGGACTTGCGGGACACCGGGGAGCTGTTTTTT. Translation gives CASSRDLRDTGELFF.

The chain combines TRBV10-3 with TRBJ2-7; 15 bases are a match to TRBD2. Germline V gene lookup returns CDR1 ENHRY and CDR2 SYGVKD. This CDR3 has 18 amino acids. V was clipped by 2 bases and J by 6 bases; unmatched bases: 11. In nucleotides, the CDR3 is TGTGCCATCAGTGAGCCCCAAAAACCGGGACTAGCGGGAGGCGAGCAGTACTTC. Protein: CAISEPQKPGLAGGEQYF.